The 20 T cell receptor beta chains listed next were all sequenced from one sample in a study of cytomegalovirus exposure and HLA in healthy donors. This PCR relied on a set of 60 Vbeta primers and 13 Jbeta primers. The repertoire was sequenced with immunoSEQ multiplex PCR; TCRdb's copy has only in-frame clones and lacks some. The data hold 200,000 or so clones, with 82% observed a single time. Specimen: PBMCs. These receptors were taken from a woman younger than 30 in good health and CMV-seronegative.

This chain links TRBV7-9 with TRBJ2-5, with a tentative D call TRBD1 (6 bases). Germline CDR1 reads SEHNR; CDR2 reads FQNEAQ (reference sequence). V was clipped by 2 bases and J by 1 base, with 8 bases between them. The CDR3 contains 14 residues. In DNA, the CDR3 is TGTGCCAGCAGCTTATCGGACAGCCAAGAGACCCAGTACTTC. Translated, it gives CASSLSDSQETQYF.

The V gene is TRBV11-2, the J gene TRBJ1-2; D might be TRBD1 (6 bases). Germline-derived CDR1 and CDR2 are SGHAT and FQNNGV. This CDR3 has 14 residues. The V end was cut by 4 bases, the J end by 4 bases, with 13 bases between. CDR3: CASSSTLGAYGYTF. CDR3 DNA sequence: TGTGCCAGCAGCTCCACCCTGGGGGCCTATGGCTACACCTTC. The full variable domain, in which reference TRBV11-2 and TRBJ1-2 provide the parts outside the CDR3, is EAGVAQSPRYKIIEKRQSVAFWCNPISGHATLYWYQQILGQGPKLLIQFQNNGVVDDSQLPKDRFSAERLKGVDSTLKIQPAKLEDSAVYLCASSSTLGAYGYTFGSGTRLTVV.

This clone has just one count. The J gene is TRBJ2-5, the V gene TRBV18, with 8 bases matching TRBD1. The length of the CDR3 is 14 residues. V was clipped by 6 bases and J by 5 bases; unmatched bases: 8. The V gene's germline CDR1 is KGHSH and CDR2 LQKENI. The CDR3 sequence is CASSLRGRGETQYF. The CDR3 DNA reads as TGTGCCAGCTCCCTCAGGGGGCGCGGGGAGACCCAGTACTTC. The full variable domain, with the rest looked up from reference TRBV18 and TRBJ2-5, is NAGVMQNPRHLVRRRGQEARLRCSPMKGHSHVYWYRQLPEEGLKFMVYLQKENIIDESGMPKERFSAEFPKEGPSILRIQQVVRGDSAAYFCASSLRGRGETQYFGPGTRLLVL.

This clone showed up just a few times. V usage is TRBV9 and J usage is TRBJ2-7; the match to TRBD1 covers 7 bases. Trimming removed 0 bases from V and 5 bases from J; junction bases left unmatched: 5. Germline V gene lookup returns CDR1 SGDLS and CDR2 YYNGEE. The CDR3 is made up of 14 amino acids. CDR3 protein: CASSVGYRGNEQYF. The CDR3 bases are TGTGCCAGCAGCGTAGGGTACAGGGGTAACGAGCAGTACTTC.

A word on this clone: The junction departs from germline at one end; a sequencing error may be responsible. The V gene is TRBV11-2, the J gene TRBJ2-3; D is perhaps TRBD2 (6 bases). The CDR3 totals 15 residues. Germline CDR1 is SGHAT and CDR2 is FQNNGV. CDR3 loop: CANSPPTRALDTQYF. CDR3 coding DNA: TGTGCCAACAGCCCGCCGACTAGAGCCCTGGATACGCAGTATTTT.

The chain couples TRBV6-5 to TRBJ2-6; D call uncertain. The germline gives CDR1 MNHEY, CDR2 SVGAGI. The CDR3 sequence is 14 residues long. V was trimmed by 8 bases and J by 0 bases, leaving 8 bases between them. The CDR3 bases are TGTGCCAGCCAGGCGCTCTCTGGGGCCAACGTCCTGACTTTC. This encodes CASQALSGANVLTF.

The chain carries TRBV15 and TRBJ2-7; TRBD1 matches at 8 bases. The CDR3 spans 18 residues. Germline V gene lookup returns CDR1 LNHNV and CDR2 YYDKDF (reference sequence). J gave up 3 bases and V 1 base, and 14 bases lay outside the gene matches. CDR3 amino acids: CATSRARKYRGMDYEQYF. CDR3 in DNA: TGTGCCACCAGCAGAGCCAGGAAATACAGGGGGATGGACTACGAGCAGTACTTC. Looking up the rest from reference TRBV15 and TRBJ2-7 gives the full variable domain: DAMVIQNPRYQVTQFGKPVTLSCSQTLNHNVMYWYQQKSSQAPKLLFHYYDKDFNNEADTPDNFQSRRPNTSFCFLDIRSPGLGDTAMYLCATSRARKYRGMDYEQYFGPGTRLTVT.

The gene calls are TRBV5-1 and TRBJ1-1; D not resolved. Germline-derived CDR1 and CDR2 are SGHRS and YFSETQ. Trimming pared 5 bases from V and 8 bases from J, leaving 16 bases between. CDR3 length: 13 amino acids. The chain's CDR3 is CASRNRQNSEAFF. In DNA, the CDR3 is TGCGCCAGCAGGAACCGGCAAAACAGCGAAGCTTTCTTT.

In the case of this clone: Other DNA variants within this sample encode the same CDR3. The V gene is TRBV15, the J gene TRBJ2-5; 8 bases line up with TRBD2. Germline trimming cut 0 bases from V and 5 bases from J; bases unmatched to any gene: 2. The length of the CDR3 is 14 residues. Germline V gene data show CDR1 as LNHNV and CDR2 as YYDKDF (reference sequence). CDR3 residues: CATSRDRGGETQYF. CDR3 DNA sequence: TGTGCCACCAGCAGAGATCGGGGGGGGGAGACCCAGTACTTC. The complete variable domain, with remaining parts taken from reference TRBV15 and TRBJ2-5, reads DAMVIQNPRYQVTQFGKPVTLSCSQTLNHNVMYWYQQKSSQAPKLLFHYYDKDFNNEADTPDNFQSRRPNTSFCFLDIRSPGLGDTAMYLCATSRDRGGETQYFGPGTRLLVL.

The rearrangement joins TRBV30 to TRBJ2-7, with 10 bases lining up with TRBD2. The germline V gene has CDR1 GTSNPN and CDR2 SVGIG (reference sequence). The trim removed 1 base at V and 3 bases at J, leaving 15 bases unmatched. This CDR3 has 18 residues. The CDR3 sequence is CAWSGPGLAPKSNYEQYF. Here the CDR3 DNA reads TGTGCCTGGAGTGGCCCGGGACTAGCGCCCAAGTCTAACTACGAGCAGTACTTC.

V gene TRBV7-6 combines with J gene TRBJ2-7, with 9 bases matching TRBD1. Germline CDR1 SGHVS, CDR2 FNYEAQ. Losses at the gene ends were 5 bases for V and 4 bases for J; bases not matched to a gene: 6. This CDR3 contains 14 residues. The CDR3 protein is CASSQSTGGYEQYF. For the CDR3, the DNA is TGTGCCAGCAGCCAATCGACAGGGGGGTACGAGCAGTACTTC.

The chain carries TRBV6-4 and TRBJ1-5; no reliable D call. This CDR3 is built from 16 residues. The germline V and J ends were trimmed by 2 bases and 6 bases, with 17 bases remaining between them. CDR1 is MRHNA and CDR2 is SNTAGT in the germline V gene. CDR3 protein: CASSDGEGGPPQPQHF. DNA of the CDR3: TGTGCCAGCAGTGACGGGGAGGGAGGCCCCCCTCAGCCCCAGCATTTT.

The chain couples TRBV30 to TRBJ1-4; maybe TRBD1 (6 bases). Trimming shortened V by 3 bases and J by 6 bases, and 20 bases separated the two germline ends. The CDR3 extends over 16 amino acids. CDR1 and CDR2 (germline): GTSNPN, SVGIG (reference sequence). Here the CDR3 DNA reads TGTGCCTGGAGGGTCCCGGGACATTTGGGGGATGAAAAACTGTTTTTT. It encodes CAWRVPGHLGDEKLFF.

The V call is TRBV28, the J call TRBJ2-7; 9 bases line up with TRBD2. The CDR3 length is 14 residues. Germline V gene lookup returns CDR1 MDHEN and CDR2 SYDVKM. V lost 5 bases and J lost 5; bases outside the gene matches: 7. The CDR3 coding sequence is TGTGCCAGCAGTATACCGGGACTAGCAAACGAGCAGTACTTC. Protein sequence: CASSIPGLANEQYF.

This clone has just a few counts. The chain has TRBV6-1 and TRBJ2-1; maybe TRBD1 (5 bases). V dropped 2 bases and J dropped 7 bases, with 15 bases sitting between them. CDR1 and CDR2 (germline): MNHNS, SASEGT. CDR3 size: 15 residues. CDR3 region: CASSEQNRLGNEQFF. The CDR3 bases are TGTGCCAGCAGTGAACAAAACAGGTTAGGGAATGAGCAGTTCTTC.

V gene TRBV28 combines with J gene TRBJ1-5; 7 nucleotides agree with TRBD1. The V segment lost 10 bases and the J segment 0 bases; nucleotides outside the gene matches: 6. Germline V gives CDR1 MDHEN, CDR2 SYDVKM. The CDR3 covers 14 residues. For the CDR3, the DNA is TGTGCCATTTCAGGACAGGTTAGCAATCAGCCCCAGCATTTT. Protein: CAISGQVSNQPQHF.

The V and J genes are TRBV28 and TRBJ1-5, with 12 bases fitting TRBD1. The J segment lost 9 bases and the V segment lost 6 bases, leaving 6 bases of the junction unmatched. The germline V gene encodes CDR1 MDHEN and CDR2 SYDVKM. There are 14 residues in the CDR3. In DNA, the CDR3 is TGTGCCAGCAGCGCCGGGACAGGGGGCCCGCCCCAGCATTTT. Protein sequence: CASSAGTGGPPQHF. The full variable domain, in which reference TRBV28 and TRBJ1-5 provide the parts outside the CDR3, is DVKVTQSSRYLVKRTGEKVFLECVQDMDHENMFWYRQDPGLGLRLIYFSYDVKMKEKGDIPEGYSVSREKKERFSLILESASTNQTSMYLCASSAGTGGPPQHFGDGTRLSIL.

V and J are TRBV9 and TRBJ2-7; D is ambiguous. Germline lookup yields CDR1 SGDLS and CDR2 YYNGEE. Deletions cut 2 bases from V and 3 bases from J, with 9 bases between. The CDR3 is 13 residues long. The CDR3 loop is CASSVNSNYEQYF. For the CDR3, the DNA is TGTGCCAGCAGCGTTAACTCAAACTACGAGCAGTACTTC.

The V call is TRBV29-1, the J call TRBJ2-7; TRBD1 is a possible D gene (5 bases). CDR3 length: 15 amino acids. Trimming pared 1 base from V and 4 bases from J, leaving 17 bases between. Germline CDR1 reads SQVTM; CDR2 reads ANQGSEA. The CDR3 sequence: CSVEGSDRKGYEQYF. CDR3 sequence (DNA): TGCAGCGTTGAAGGCTCAGACAGAAAGGGTTACGAGCAGTACTTC.

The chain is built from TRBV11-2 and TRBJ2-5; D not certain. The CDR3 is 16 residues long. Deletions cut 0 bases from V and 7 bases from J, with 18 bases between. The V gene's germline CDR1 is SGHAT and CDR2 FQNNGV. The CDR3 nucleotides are TGTGCCAGCAGCTTAGAAGTTGTTGATCTATCGAGGACCCAGTACTTC. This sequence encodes CASSLEVVDLSRTQYF.